This T cell receptor beta chain comes out of a study of cytomegalovirus exposure and HLA in healthy donors. The PCR employed 60 Vbeta primers together with 13 Jbeta primers. Clones were sequenced by immunoSEQ multiplex PCR, and TCRdb holds only the in-frame ones, with some missing. Here the sample spans about 180,000 clones, around 80% being singletons. Sequencing used PBMCs. This sequence originates from a woman aged 35 to 49 in good health and CMV-seronegative.

CDR3 nucleotides: TGTGCCAGCAGCGTAGGACCCGGGACTAGCGGGAAGGGTGAGCAGTTCTTC. Amino acid sequence: CASSVGPGTSGKGEQFF. The chain uses TRBV9 and TRBJ2-1; TRBD2 agrees at 13 bases. V trimming: 0 bases; J trimming: 9 bases; junction bases outside the gene matches: 9. This CDR3 has 17 residues. Germline CDR1 is SGDLS and CDR2 is YYNGEE.